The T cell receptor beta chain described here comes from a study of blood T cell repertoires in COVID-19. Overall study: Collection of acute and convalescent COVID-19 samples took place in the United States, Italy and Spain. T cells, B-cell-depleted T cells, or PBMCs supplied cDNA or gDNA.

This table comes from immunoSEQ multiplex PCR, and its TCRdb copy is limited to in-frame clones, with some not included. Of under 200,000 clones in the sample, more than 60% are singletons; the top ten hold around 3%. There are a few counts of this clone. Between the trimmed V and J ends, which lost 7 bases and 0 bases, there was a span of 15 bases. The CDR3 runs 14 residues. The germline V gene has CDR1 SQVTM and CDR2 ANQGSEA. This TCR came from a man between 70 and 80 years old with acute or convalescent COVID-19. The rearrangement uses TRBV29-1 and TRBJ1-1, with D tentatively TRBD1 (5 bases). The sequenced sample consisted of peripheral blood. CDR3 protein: CSAGHRSLNTEAFF. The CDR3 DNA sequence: TGCAGCGCAGGGCACAGGTCGTTGAACACTGAAGCTTTCTTT.